Listed below are T cell receptor beta chains from one sample, sequenced in a study of blood T cell repertoires in COVID-19. Assay: immunoSEQ multiplex PCR; the TCRdb copy retains only in-frame clones and omits some. There are more than 100,000 clones in the sample; roughly 90% occur only once, and 4% to 5.5% lies in the top ten. Sequencing input: peripheral blood. The source of these receptors is a man aged 40-49 years with acute or convalescent COVID-19. Both conserved end residues are part of each CDR3. The D gene is left open where the match is weak. The listing skips clone size in some rows; elsewhere it reads once, few, many or a size class.

d_gene	v_gene	j_gene	abundance	CDR3aa	CDR3nt
NA	TRBV27	TRBJ1-3	once	CASSLDMNSGNTIYF	TGTGCCAGCAGTTTGGACATGAACTCTGGAAACACCATATATTTT
NA	TRBV9	TRBJ1-2	few	CASSLQPSNYGYTF	TGTGCCAGCAGCTTACAGCCTTCTAACTATGGCTACACCTTC
TRBD1	TRBV11-2	TRBJ2-2	NA	CASSQARQGVGELFF	TGTGCCAGCAGCCAAGCAAGACAGGGAGTCGGGGAGCTGTTTTTT
TRBD2	TRBV4-1	TRBJ2-3	NA	CASSLGLAGGSDTQYF	TGCGCCAGCAGCCTCGGACTAGCGGGAGGTTCAGATACGCAGTATTTT
NA	TRBV6-5	TRBJ2-7	few	CASSYSQFYEQYF	TGTGCCAGCAGTTACTCGCAGTTCTACGAGCAGTACTTC
NA	TRBV19	TRBJ1-2	NA	CASSSSANYGYTF	TGTGCCAGTAGTTCATCCGCGAACTATGGCTACACCTTC
NA	TRBV9	TRBJ2-7	NA	CASSVNPVNEQYF	TGTGCCAGCAGCGTCAACCCAGTAAACGAGCAGTACTTC
TRBD1	TRBV2	TRBJ2-3	NA	CASSRDRGLTDTQYF	TGTGCCAGCAGCCGGGACAGGGGGCTCACAGATACGCAGTATTTT
NA	TRBV4-1	TRBJ2-5	NA	CASSQETFPSASPQQTQYF	TGCGCCAGCAGCCAAGAAACCTTCCCTAGCGCAAGCCCTCAGCAGACCCAGTACTTC
NA	TRBV10-3	TRBJ1-2	NA	CAISEAGTRGYTF	TGTGCCATCAGTGAGGCCGGTACGAGGGGCTACACCTTC
NA	TRBV25-1	TRBJ1-4	NA	CASSRRETEHNEKLFF	TGTGCCAGCAGTCGCCGGGAGACAGAACATAATGAAAAACTGTTTTTT
NA	TRBV7-2	TRBJ2-3	few	CASTRRVSPEVTQYF	TGTGCCAGCACCCGGCGGGTCTCTCCGGAGGTGACGCAGTATTTT
TRBD1	TRBV2	TRBJ1-2	once	CASSEGTGTSRGYTF	TGTGCCAGCAGTGAAGGGACAGGGACCTCCCGTGGCTACACCTTC
TRBD2	TRBV11-3	TRBJ2-2	NA	CASSSTSANTGELFF	TGTGCCAGCAGCTCGACTAGCGCGAACACCGGGGAGCTGTTTTTT
NA	TRBV6-5	TRBJ2-1	NA	CASTRAADYYNEQFF	TGTGCCAGCACCAGAGCAGCGGATTACTACAATGAGCAGTTCTTC
TRBD1	TRBV11-2	TRBJ2-7	NA	CASSPRTGDEQYF	TGTGCCAGCAGCCCACGGACAGGAGACGAGCAGTACTTC